Following are 31 T cell receptor beta chains from one sample sequenced in a study of blood T cell repertoires in COVID-19. Profiling relied on immunoSEQ multiplex PCR, and the TCRdb table lists in-frame clones only, not all of them. The profile covers about 360,000 clones, with roughly 90% appearing a single time and less than 9% taken by the ten largest. Input material: peripheral blood. These receptor sequences come from a woman in her fifties or sixties with COVID-19, enrolled during active disease.

This clone was seen a single time. CDR3 protein: CASSQAGSNQPQHF. DNA of the CDR3: TGTGCCAGCAGCCAAGCAGGGTCCAATCAGCCCCAGCATTTT. This chain connects TRBV3-1 (or the pseudogene TRBV3-2) to TRBJ1-5, with D tentatively TRBD1 (5 bases). The ends were cut back, 1 base at V and 3 bases at J, with 7 bases in the middle. This CDR3 has 14 amino acids. The germline CDR1 and CDR2 sequences are LGHDT and YNNKEL (reference sequence).

This chain joins TRBV30 and TRBJ1-5, with D maybe TRBD1 (6 bases). Per the germline V gene, CDR1 is GTSNPN and CDR2 is SVGIG (reference sequence). The CDR3 is made up of 14 amino acids. V lost 1 base and J 2 bases, leaving 9 bases between the germline ends. This CDR3 reads CAWSAGQGNQPQHF. DNA of the CDR3: TGTGCCTGGAGTGCGGGACAAGGCAATCAGCCCCAGCATTTT. Full variable domain (rest looked up from reference TRBV30 and TRBJ1-5): SQTIHQWPATLVQPVGSPLSLECTVEGTSNPNLYWYRQAAGRGLQLLFYSVGIGQISSEVPQNLSASRPQDRQFILSSKKLLLSDSGFYLCAWSAGQGNQPQHFGDGTRLSIL.

The chain carries TRBV12-5 and TRBJ2-5; the D gene is possibly TRBD1 (6 bases). From germline, CDR1 is LGHNT and CDR2 FRNRAP. This CDR3 is 13 amino acids long. Trimming took off 3 bases at V and 6 bases at J, with 11 bases between the two ends. This CDR3 reads CASGFGQMKTQYF. CDR3 DNA sequence: TGTGCTAGTGGTTTTGGACAGATGAAGACCCAGTACTTC.

This clone was observed a few times. V gene TRBV5-4 combines with J gene TRBJ2-4, with 8 bases fitting TRBD2. This CDR3 contains 14 residues. With V trimmed by 2 bases and J by 3 bases, 1 base remained unmatched. CDR1 and CDR2 (germline): SGHNT, YYREEE (reference sequence). CDR3 in amino acids: CASSFGGVKNIQYF. The CDR3 DNA is TGTGCCAGCAGCTTCGGGGGGGTCAAAAACATTCAGTACTTC.

The chain has TRBV30 and TRBJ1-2; 9 bases match TRBD1. The V segment lost 0 bases and the J segment 3 bases; nucleotides outside the gene matches: 2. CDR3 length: 14 amino acids. The germline V gene encodes CDR1 GTSNPN and CDR2 SVGIG (reference sequence). CDR3 bases: TGTGCCTGGAGTGTGTGGGACAGGGACTATGGCTACACCTTC. Translated, it gives CAWSVWDRDYGYTF. The variable domain in full, completed from reference TRBV30 and TRBJ1-2, reads SQTIHQWPATLVQPVGSPLSLECTVEGTSNPNLYWYRQAAGRGLQLLFYSVGIGQISSEVPQNLSASRPQDRQFILSSKKLLLSDSGFYLCAWSVWDRDYGYTFGSGTRLTVV.

The V call is TRBV5-5, the J call TRBJ2-1, with a weak D call TRBD2 (5 bases). Per germline, CDR1 SGHKS and CDR2 YYEKEE (reference sequence). CDR3 length: 15 amino acids. V was shortened by 4 bases and J by 3 bases, with 14 bases between the two germline ends. CDR3 bases: TGTGCCAGCAGCCTGCGCGAGGGTTTCTACAATGAGCAGTTCTTC. Its protein is CASSLREGFYNEQFF.

The genes are TRBV2 and TRBJ1-6; possible D gene TRBD1, 6 bases. The CDR3 runs 17 residues. The V and J ends lost 7 bases and 0 bases respectively, with 16 bases between them. Germline V gene data show CDR1 as SNHLY and CDR2 as FYNNEI. DNA of the CDR3: TGTGCCAGCAAAGGGGGTGACAGGAGCTCCTATAATTCACCCCTCCACTTT. Amino acid sequence: CASKGGDRSSYNSPLHF.

CDR3 bases: TGCGCCAGCAGCCAAGATCTGCCTAGCGGGGGAATAGCCAAAAACATTCAGTACTTC. Translating gives CASSQDLPSGGIAKNIQYF. V usage is TRBV4-1 and J usage is TRBJ2-4; TRBD2 matches at 10 bases. Germline-derived CDR1 and CDR2 are MGHRA and YSYEKL. This CDR3 has 19 amino acids. V shed 0 bases and J 0 bases; nucleotides not matched to a gene: 8.

V is TRBV5-1 and J is TRBJ1-2; possibly TRBD1 for D (5 bases). Germline V gene data show CDR1 as SGHRS and CDR2 as YFSETQ. Trimming stripped 3 bases from V and 4 bases from J, with 13 bases between. This CDR3 comprises 14 residues. The CDR3 here is CASSSQGISYGYTF. Here the CDR3 DNA reads TGCGCCAGCAGCTCCCAGGGCATCAGCTATGGCTACACCTTC.

In this sample, this clone turned up a few times. The V call is TRBV6-5, the J call TRBJ1-5; unclear D gene. Germline assignment: CDR1 MNHEY and CDR2 SVGAGI. This CDR3 contains 16 residues. The V end was cut by 0 bases, the J end by 6 bases, with 15 bases between. The CDR3 region has the DNA TGTGCCAGCAGTTACTCGCCTCCTGAAGGAGGTCAGCCCCAGCATTTT. Encoded protein: CASSYSPPEGGQPQHF.

The V call is TRBV4-1, the J call TRBJ2-5; TRBD2 agrees at 13 bases. There are 17 residues in the CDR3. V was pared by 4 bases and J by 7 bases, with 12 bases of the junction left unmatched. Per germline, CDR1 MGHRA and CDR2 YSYEKL. In DNA, the CDR3 is TGCGCCAGCAGCCCTGGACGTACGGGACTAGCGGGGCGGACCCAGTACTTC. Translation gives CASSPGRTGLAGRTQYF.

The chain recombines TRBV24-1 with TRBJ2-3, with 9 bases matching TRBD1. This CDR3 comprises 15 residues. The V and J ends lost 3 bases and 1 base, in that order; junction bases with no gene match: 1. Germline values: CDR1 KGHDR, CDR2 SFDVKD. The CDR3 is CATSDRQGGTDTQYF. Here the CDR3 DNA reads TGTGCCACCAGTGATAGACAGGGGGGCACAGATACGCAGTATTTT.

This clone was recorded only once. This chain joins TRBV3-1 (or the pseudogene TRBV3-2) and TRBJ2-5; 11 bases agree with TRBD2. This CDR3 contains 15 residues. After removal of 4 bases from V and 2 bases from J, the junction contained 3 bases not matched to a gene. In germline, CDR1 is LGHDT, CDR2 YNNKEL (reference sequence). The CDR3 spells CASSRASGGQETQYF. CDR3 DNA sequence: TGTGCCAGCAGCCGGGCTAGCGGGGGGCAAGAGACCCAGTACTTC.

CDR3 amino acids: CASSPQETQYF. In DNA, the CDR3 is TGTGCCAGCAGCCCCCAGGAGACCCAGTACTTC. The chain recombines TRBV11-2 with TRBJ2-5; no clear D. With 5 bases removed from V and 5 bases from J, the gap between germline ends came to 6 bases. CDR3 length equals 11 residues. Germline lookup yields CDR1 SGHAT and CDR2 FQNNGV.

The J gene is TRBJ2-2, the V gene TRBV12-5; maybe TRBD1 (6 bases). The length of the CDR3 is 18 residues. V lost 11 bases and J 2 bases, leaving 27 bases between the germline ends. Germline loops: CDR1 LGHNT, CDR2 FRNRAP. The CDR3 is CAVELGTPSTLNTGELFF. DNA for the CDR3: TGTGCTGTAGAACTGGGGACACCTTCCACCCTCAACACCGGGGAGCTGTTTTTT.

This chain links TRBV30 with TRBJ1-6; 7 positions agree with TRBD1. This CDR3 comprises 17 residues. V shed 2 bases and J 6 bases; nucleotides not matched to a gene: 13. Germline V gene sequence: CDR1 GTSNPN, CDR2 SVGIG (reference sequence). This chain's CDR3 is CAWSLSTGRLINSPLHF. CDR3 sequence (DNA): TGTGCCTGGAGTTTATCGACAGGGAGGTTGATTAATTCACCCCTCCACTTT. The variable domain in full, with the rest retrieved from reference TRBV30 and TRBJ1-6, is SQTIHQWPATLVQPVGSPLSLECTVEGTSNPNLYWYRQAAGRGLQLLFYSVGIGQISSEVPQNLSASRPQDRQFILSSKKLLLSDSGFYLCAWSLSTGRLINSPLHFGNGTRLTVT.

The chain recombines TRBV4-2 with TRBJ1-2; D possibly corresponds to TRBD1 (5 bases). CDR3 size: 15 residues. CDR1 is LGHNA and CDR2 is YNFKEQ in the germline V gene. Trimming left V 1 base short and J 1 base short, with 10 bases between. The CDR3 protein is CASSQGQLLNYGYTF. CDR3 DNA: TGTGCCAGCAGCCAAGGACAGCTTCTTAACTATGGCTACACCTTC.

The chain is built from TRBV14 and TRBJ2-3; TRBD2 is a possible D gene (5 bases). V lost 0 bases and J 5 bases, leaving 12 bases between the germline ends. There are 15 residues in the CDR3. Germline CDR1 reads SGHDN; CDR2 reads FVKESK. The CDR3 DNA reads TGTGCCAGCAGCCAAGAGCGGGCTACAGTAGATACGCAGTATTTT. Amino acids: CASSQERATVDTQYF.

This chain links TRBV5-1 with TRBJ2-3; TRBD2 matches 8 bases. From germline, CDR1 is SGHRS and CDR2 YFSETQ. The CDR3 contains 16 residues. Trimming at V came to 0 bases and at J to 2 bases, leaving 5 bases not matched to a gene. The CDR3 bases are TGCGCCAGCAGCTTGGATAGCGGGACCTACACAGATACGCAGTATTTT. Translated, it gives CASSLDSGTYTDTQYF.

J is TRBJ2-1 and V is TRBV3-1 (or the pseudogene TRBV3-2), with TRBD2 matching over 8 bases. V lost 0 bases, J lost 4 bases, and 14 bases stayed unmatched. The CDR3 spans 19 residues. CDR1 is LGHDT, CDR2 YNNKEL, per germline (reference sequence). CDR3 bases: TGTGCCAGCAGCCAAGATATGGTGGGCGGGGGGCGAGGGTACAATGAGCAGTTCTTC. Translating it yields CASSQDMVGGGRGYNEQFF.

The chain links TRBV13 to TRBJ2-7; 7 nucleotides align to TRBD1. J gave up 6 bases and V 5 bases, and 7 bases lay outside the gene matches. Germline V lookup: CDR1 PRHDT, CDR2 FYEKMQ (reference sequence). The CDR3 spans 13 residues. The CDR3 sequence: CASSTDRNGEQYF. For the CDR3, the DNA is TGTGCCAGCAGCACGGACAGGAACGGCGAGCAGTACTTC.

Notes on this clone: Other DNA sequences in this specimen translate into the identical CDR3. The rearrangement links TRBV7-9 to TRBJ1-5; 7 bases map to TRBD1. The CDR3 sequence is 14 residues long. Germline-derived CDR1 and CDR2 are SEHNR and FQNEAQ (reference sequence). V shed 4 bases and J 1 base; nucleotides not matched to a gene: 1. Written as DNA, the CDR3 is TGTGCCAGCAGCTCACAGGGGAGCAATCAGCCCCAGCATTTT. Translation: CASSSQGSNQPQHF.

This clone came up once. The rearrangement links TRBV12-3 or TRBV12-4 to TRBJ2-7; D ambiguous. The V end lost 3 bases, the J end lost 4 bases, and 7 bases lay between the germline ends. The CDR3 has 12 amino acids. The CDR3 loop is CASSFVSYEQYF. The CDR3 DNA follows: TGTGCCAGCAGTTTTGTTTCTTACGAGCAGTACTTC.

This clone was observed a single time. The chain carries TRBV3-1 (or the pseudogene TRBV3-2) and TRBJ2-3, with D perhaps TRBD2 (6 bases). V was clipped by 0 bases and J by 9 bases, with 19 bases between them. The CDR3 covers 16 residues. Germline assignment: CDR1 LGHDT and CDR2 YNNKEL (reference sequence). The CDR3: CASSQDAGPPHRTQYF. CDR3 sequence (DNA): TGTGCCAGCAGCCAAGACGCGGGGCCCCCCCATAGAACGCAGTATTTT.

The V and J genes are TRBV6-2 or TRBV6-3 and TRBJ1-1; the match to TRBD1 covers 12 bases. The V segment lost 0 bases and the J segment 1 base; nucleotides outside the gene matches: 6. The CDR3 runs 18 residues. CDR1 is MNHEY, CDR2 SVGEGT, per germline. The CDR3 spells CASSYSGQGAGRNTEAFF. The CDR3, as DNA: TGTGCCAGCAGTTACTCGGGACAGGGGGCAGGTAGGAACACTGAAGCTTTCTTT.

The table lists this clone with many counts. This chain connects TRBV27 to TRBJ1-1, with D tentatively TRBD1 (5 bases). Germline V lookup: CDR1 MNHEY, CDR2 SMNVEV (reference sequence). This CDR3 contains 15 residues. The V end was cut by 4 bases, the J end by 0 bases, with 12 bases between. CDR3 DNA: TGTGCCAGCAGTTCAGGGCGGAGCATGAACACTGAAGCTTTCTTT. Its protein is CASSSGRSMNTEAFF.

The chain recombines TRBV2 with TRBJ2-3; tentatively, D is TRBD1 (6 bases). The CDR3 loop spans 14 amino acids. The germline V gene has CDR1 SNHLY and CDR2 FYNNEI. The V gene lost 8 bases and the J gene lost 0 bases, with 12 bases spanning the gap. CDR3 residues: CASADSPSTDTQYF. DNA for the CDR3: TGTGCCAGCGCGGACAGCCCCAGCACAGATACGCAGTATTTT.

J is TRBJ1-2 and V is TRBV2; D is unclear. With 1 base removed from V and 7 bases from J, the gap between germline ends came to 10 bases. Germline V gene sequence: CDR1 SNHLY, CDR2 FYNNEI. The CDR3 extends over 13 amino acids. CDR3 sequence: CASSEVLLPGYTF. CDR3 DNA sequence: TGTGCCAGCAGTGAAGTCTTACTCCCTGGCTACACCTTC.

This sequence joins TRBV7-9 and TRBJ2-1, with TRBD2 matching over 10 bases. Germline loops: CDR1 SEHNR, CDR2 FQNEAQ (reference sequence). CDR3 length: 17 residues. Unmatched junction bases numbered 11, after V lost 5 bases and J lost 4 bases. The CDR3 DNA reads TGTGCCAGCAGCCATTTGACTAGCGGGCTTATTTACAATGAGCAGTTCTTC. It translates to CASSHLTSGLIYNEQFF.

The chain uses TRBV9 and TRBJ1-4, with TRBD1 matching 7 bases. This CDR3 has 14 amino acids. Trimming at V came to 4 bases and at J to 3 bases, leaving 3 bases not matched to a gene. The V gene's germline CDR1 is SGDLS and CDR2 YYNGEE. CDR3 loop: CASSSQGANEKLFF. The CDR3 DNA follows: TGTGCCAGCAGCTCTCAGGGGGCTAATGAAAAACTGTTTTTT.

The chain has TRBV7-9 and TRBJ1-2; D remains unclear. This CDR3 is 11 amino acids long. V gave up 5 bases and J gave up 4 bases, with 5 bases separating them. Germline CDR1 SEHNR, CDR2 FQNEAQ (reference sequence). CDR3 sequence reads: CASSPSYGYTF. Here the CDR3 DNA reads TGTGCCAGCAGCCCGTCCTATGGCTACACCTTC.